This T cell receptor beta chain was documented in a study of shared clonotypes between healthy human individuals. This CDR3 comprises 14 residues. V was cut by 5 bases and J by 5 bases, with 16 bases left in between. Germline V gene sequence: CDR1 SGHAT, CDR2 FQNNGV. Overall study results and limits: Investigators collected only blood, and repertoires in tissues likely differ.

Healthy adults negative for HIV, lacking recent acute infections or vaccinations, served as donors. Original analysis: Junction-only sequences produced by ImmunoSEQ had no quality scores, so filtering differed. Repertoires were generated with immunoSEQ multiplex PCR, while TCRdb's copy carries only in-frame clones and drops some. The DNA gave D and trimming, while V, J and clone size come from that table. The table records about 490,000 clones, 75% to 85% of them present only once. As regards this clone: Its target is not known.

This TCR derives from a woman between 40 and 55 years old in good health. Some clones in this sample may be carry-over from other donors' samples. The rearrangement links TRBV11-2 to TRBJ2-7; D is possibly TRBD2 (7 bases). Material for sequencing was PBMCs. The CDR3 loop is CASSPYRGADEQYF. The CDR3 DNA is TGTGCCAGCAGCCCCTATCGGGGGGCCGACGAGCAGTACTTC.